A selection of T cell receptor beta chains follows, all from one sample in a study of CD8+ T cells in alopecia areata. Produced via immunoSEQ multiplex PCR; TCRdb's table is partial and in-frame only. The table has about 100,000 clones, roughly 56% seen once. This material consisted of CD8+ T cells sorted from blood, taken around week 55, from a patient treated with tofacitinib. Receptor source: a human donor with alopecia areata. CDR3s include the opening cysteine and the closing phenylalanine or tryptophan. The order of the fields is CDR3 length, clone size, D gene, V gene, J gene, CDR3 protein, CDR3 DNA. A D gene is named only where the DNA matches it firmly. Only part of the rows carry a size: once, few, many, or a class if the clone is expanded.

15	-	-	TRBV16	TRBJ2-7	CASSQSDSSNYEQYF	TGTGCCAGCAGCCAATCGGACTCTAGTAACTACGAGCAGTACTTC
12	-	-	TRBV7-2	TRBJ2-1	CASSSRNNEQFF	TGTGCCAGCAGCTCCCGGAACAATGAGCAGTTCTTC
17	-	TRBD1	TRBV15	TRBJ2-7	CATSRGMGTGGYDEQYF	TGTGCCACCAGCAGAGGGATGGGGACAGGGGGATATGACGAGCAGTACTTC
12	-	-	TRBV2	TRBJ2-3	CASSGGPDTQYF	TGTGCCAGCAGCGGGGGCCCAGATACGCAGTATTTT
15	-	TRBD2	TRBV4-2	TRBJ2-3	CASSPRTSGQGTQYF	TGTGCCAGCAGCCCGAGGACTAGCGGGCAGGGTACGCAGTATTTT
12	-	-	TRBV2	TRBJ1-1	CASAQMNTEAFF	TGTGCCAGCGCCCAGATGAACACTGAAGCTTTCTTT
17	-	TRBD1	TRBV27	TRBJ1-2	CASSLSGQKLLKGGYTF	TGTGCCAGCAGTTTGTCGGGACAGAAACTATTAAAAGGTGGCTACACCTTC
13	-	-	TRBV7-9	TRBJ1-1	CASSPGSGTEAFF	TGTGCCAGCAGTCCAGGGAGTGGAACTGAAGCTTTCTTT
13	-	TRBD2	TRBV2	TRBJ2-1	CASSPGRGNEQFF	TGTGCCAGCAGCCCCGGGCGGGGGAATGAGCAGTTCTTC
13	few	-	TRBV27	TRBJ2-3	CASSRERQDTQYF	TGTGCCAGCTCTCGCGAACGGCAGGATACGCAGTATTTT
13	-	-	TRBV5-1	TRBJ2-7	CASSLGALYEQYF	TGCGCCAGCAGCTTGGGGGCACTCTACGAGCAGTACTTC
16	-	-	TRBV9	TRBJ1-3	CASSGETASSGNTIYF	TGTGCCAGCAGCGGTGAGACAGCGAGCTCTGGAAACACCATATATTTT
15	few	TRBD1	TRBV13	TRBJ1-6	CASSSGQGAGSPLHF	TGTGCCAGCAGCTCGGGACAGGGCGCGGGTTCACCCCTCCACTTT
14	-	TRBD1	TRBV4-2	TRBJ1-2	CASSQGDRGFGYTF	TGTGCCAGCAGCCAAGGGGACAGGGGGTTTGGCTACACCTTC
12	-	TRBD1	TRBV5-6	TRBJ2-1	CASSHTGGEQFF	TGTGCCAGCAGCCATACAGGGGGTGAGCAGTTCTTC
17	-	TRBD2	TRBV4-1	TRBJ2-1	CASSQEYASGGWWEQFF	TGCGCCAGCAGCCAAGAGTATGCTAGCGGGGGCTGGTGGGAGCAGTTCTTC
16	-	-	TRBV7-9	TRBJ1-2	CASSLGTPGAYYGYTF	TGTGCCAGCAGCTTAGGGACCCCAGGGGCGTACTATGGCTACACCTTC
16	few	TRBD1	TRBV14	TRBJ2-7	CASSQGSGQGWNEQYF	TGTGCCAGCAGCCAGGGATCCGGACAGGGCTGGAACGAGCAGTACTTC
13	-	-	TRBV19	TRBJ1-5	CASSISIAGSQHF	TGTGCCAGTAGTATTTCTATTGCCGGGTCCCAGCATTTT
15	-	TRBD1	TRBV18	TRBJ1-1	CASSLRTGGDTEAFF	TGTGCCAGCTCACTTCGGACAGGGGGGGACACTGAAGCTTTCTTT
15	-	TRBD1	TRBV10-3	TRBJ2-7	CAISDLDREFNEQYF	TGTGCCATCAGTGACCTGGACAGGGAATTCAACGAGCAGTACTTC
14	-	-	TRBV7-3	TRBJ2-5	CASRPPGRQETQYF	TGTGCCAGCAGACCACCGGGACGGCAAGAGACCCAGTACTTC
15	once	-	TRBV6-1	TRBJ1-5	CASSEALAANQPQHF	TGTGCCAGCAGTGAAGCGTTGGCAGCTAATCAGCCCCAGCATTTT
15	-	TRBD1	TRBV7-9	TRBJ2-7	CASSSPGQGPYEQYF	TGTGCCAGCAGCTCGCCGGGACAGGGGCCCTACGAGCAGTACTTC
11	few	-	TRBV30	TRBJ2-2	CARTLGGELFF	TGTGCCCGAACTCTGGGCGGGGAGCTGTTTTTT